This T cell receptor (beta chain) was found in a study of vaccination and CD4 T cells after COVID-19. For this clonotype: As yet, its antigen is unknown.

Sequencing of the DNA from cultured CD4+ T cells was carried out with the Oncomine TCR Beta short-read assay. TCRdb recomputed calls from the PCR reads with MiXCR, one row per CDR3 protein. The repertoire holds about 16,000 distinct CDR3 sequences, with approximately 50% as singletons. V gave up 7 bases and J gave up 5 bases; unmatched junction bases: 4. This CDR3 region has 13 residues. CDR1 and CDR2 from the germline V gene are SNHLY and FYNNEI. This sample's treatment: roughly 10-day PBMC culture with coronavirus spike peptide pools or control peptides (ViraFEST assay). Sequencing input: CD4+ T cells from blood, cultured in vitro. The receptor was derived from a human donor who had recovered from COVID-19. V and J are TRBV2 and TRBJ1-1; 10 bases fit TRBD1. The CDR3 spells CASIRDRGTEAFF. DNA of the CDR3: TGTGCCAGCATAAGGGACAGGGGTACTGAAGCTTTCTTT.